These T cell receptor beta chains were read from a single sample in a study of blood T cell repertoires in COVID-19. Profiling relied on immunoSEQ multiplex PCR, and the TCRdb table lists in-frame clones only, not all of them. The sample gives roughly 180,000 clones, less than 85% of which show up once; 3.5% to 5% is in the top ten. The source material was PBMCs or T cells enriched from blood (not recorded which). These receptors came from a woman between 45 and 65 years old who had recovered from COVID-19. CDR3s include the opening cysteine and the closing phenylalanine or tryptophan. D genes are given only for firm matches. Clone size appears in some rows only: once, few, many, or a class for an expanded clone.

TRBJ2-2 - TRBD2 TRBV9 CASSEPPGGGMGTGELFF TGTGCCAGCAGCGAGCCCCCGGGGGGGGGAATGGGTACCGGGGAGCTGTTTTTT
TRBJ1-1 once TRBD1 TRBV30 CAWSGGKAGTGYLMNTEAFF TGTGCCTGGAGTGGCGGCAAGGCCGGGACAGGTTACCTCATGAACACTGAAGCTTTCTTT
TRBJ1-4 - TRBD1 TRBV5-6 CASRQTGMNEKLFF TGTGCCAGCAGGCAGACAGGGATGAATGAAAAACTGTTTTTT
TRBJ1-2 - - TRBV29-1 CSVWGGSGYTF TGCAGCGTCTGGGGGGGCTCTGGCTACACCTTC
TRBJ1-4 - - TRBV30 CAWNQQSVGEKLFF TGTGCCTGGAACCAGCAGAGCGTTGGTGAAAAACTGTTTTTT
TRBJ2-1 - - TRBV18 CASSSGWDEQFF TGTGCCAGCTCCTCCGGGTGGGATGAGCAGTTCTTC
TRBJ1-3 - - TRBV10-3 CAISRGPGNTIYF TGTGCCATCAGCAGGGGTCCTGGAAACACCATATATTTT
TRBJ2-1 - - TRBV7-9 CASSSLEAGSSYNEQFF TGTGCCAGCAGCTCCCTCGAGGCGGGTAGCTCCTACAATGAGCAGTTCTTC
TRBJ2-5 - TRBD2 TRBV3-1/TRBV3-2 CASSQRTSWGETQYF TGTGCCAGCAGCCAACGGACTAGCTGGGGAGAGACCCAGTACTTC
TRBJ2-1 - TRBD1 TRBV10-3 CAISTEGTGDNEQFF TGTGCCATCAGCACGGAGGGGACAGGAGACAATGAGCAGTTCTTC
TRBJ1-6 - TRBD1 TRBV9 CASSVVPTGSPLHF TGTGCCAGCAGCGTAGTCCCGACAGGGTCACCCCTCCACTTT
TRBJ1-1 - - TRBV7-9 CASSPVRVYTEAFF TGTGCCAGCAGCCCTGTCCGGGTGTACACTGAAGCTTTCTTT
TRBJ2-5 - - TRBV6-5 CASSYSTHSYQETQYF TGTGCCAGCAGTTACTCGACACACTCGTACCAAGAGACCCAGTACTTC
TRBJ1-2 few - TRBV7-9 CASSLVGDGYTF TGTGCCAGCAGCTTGGTGGGCGATGGCTACACCTTC
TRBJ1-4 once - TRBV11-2 CASSLTVQSEKLFF TGTGCCAGCAGCCTGACAGTCCAGAGTGAAAAACTGTTTTTT
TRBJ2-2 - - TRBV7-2 CASSRGGTGELFF TGTGCCAGCAGCAGGGGGGGCACCGGGGAGCTGTTTTTT
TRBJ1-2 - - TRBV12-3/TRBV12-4 CASLRATYGYTF TGTGCCAGCCTCCGAGCCACCTATGGCTACACCTTC